These 25 T cell receptor beta chains originate from one sample sequenced in a study of T cell responses to AZD1222 COVID-19 vaccine. TCRdb's table, derived via immunoSEQ multiplex PCR, lists solely in-frame clones and lacks some. The data contain 200,000 or so clones, 88% of them singletons. Sequencing was performed on peripheral blood, taken on day 0 of AZD1222 vaccination. All receptors come from an adult in good health.

The genes are TRBV7-9 and TRBJ1-4; 7 positions match TRBD1. This CDR3 comprises 15 residues. Germline V gene sequence: CDR1 SEHNR, CDR2 FQNEAQ (reference sequence). V dropped 1 base and J dropped 3; count of bases not matched to a gene: 2. The CDR3 nucleotides read TGTGCCAGCAGCTTAGACACAGGGGCTAATGAAAAACTGTTTTTT. This translates into CASSLDTGANEKLFF.

The gene calls are TRBV6-5 and TRBJ1-5; D is unclear. Germline-derived CDR1 and CDR2 are MNHEY and SVGAGI. The CDR3 covers 14 residues. The V end lost 7 bases, the J end lost 1 base, and 11 bases lay between the germline ends. The CDR3 DNA follows: TGTGCCAGCAATCTGGATATCAGCAATCAGCCCCAGCATTTT. Protein product: CASNLDISNQPQHF.

The rearrangement uses TRBV27 and TRBJ1-2, with no clear D. V lost 0 bases and J lost 8, with 22 bases in between. The CDR3 totals 17 residues. The germline V gene encodes CDR1 MNHEY and CDR2 SMNVEV (reference sequence). CDR3 DNA: TGTGCCAGCAGTTTATCTCTTCGTTCTGGAAATGTGAAAGGCTACACCTTC. Residues: CASSLSLRSGNVKGYTF.

The genes are TRBV7-8 and TRBJ1-2, with D perhaps matching TRBD1 (5 bases). The CDR3 covers 15 residues. Germline values: CDR1 SGHVS, CDR2 FQNEAQ. V dropped 0 bases and J dropped 4 bases, with 12 bases sitting between them. The CDR3, as DNA: TGTGCCAGCAGCTTAGCGGGCAGGGTTACCTATGGCTACACCTTC. This codes for CASSLAGRVTYGYTF.

The CDR3 reads CASSSPGGLDEQYF. In DNA form, the CDR3 reads TGTGCCAGCAGCTCCCCGGGGGGATTGGACGAGCAGTACTTC. This chain joins TRBV7-2 and TRBJ2-7, with 7 bases matching TRBD2. V shed 4 bases, J shed 5 bases, and the junction held 8 bases outside the gene matches. Looked up from germline, CDR1 is SGHTA and CDR2 is FQGNSA. The CDR3 covers 14 residues. Complete variable domain (other parts from reference TRBV7-2 and TRBJ2-7): GAGVSQSPSNKVTEKGKDVELRCDPISGHTALYWYRQSLGQGLEFLIYFQGNSAPDKSGLPSDRFSAERTGGSVSTLTIQRTQQEDSAVYLCASSSPGGLDEQYFGPGTRLTVT.

The chain couples TRBV6-4 to TRBJ1-5; the D is unclear. CDR1 MRHNA and CDR2 SNTAGT come from the germline V gene. The CDR3 has 18 amino acids. The V end was cut by 4 bases, the J end by 3 bases, with 22 bases between. In DNA, the CDR3 is TGTGCCAGCAGTGTAAAGATTACGAAGGGCCGGGCCAATCAGCCCCAGCATTTT. Amino acids: CASSVKITKGRANQPQHF.

The chain uses TRBV29-1 and TRBJ1-2; D remains unclear. This CDR3 is 12 amino acids long. From germline, CDR1 is SQVTM and CDR2 ANQGSEA. Trimming removed 0 bases from V and 4 bases from J, with 6 bases in between. The CDR3 protein is CSVEDRAYGYTF. Here the CDR3 DNA reads TGCAGCGTTGAAGATCGGGCCTATGGCTACACCTTC.

This chain uses TRBV9 with TRBJ1-3; TRBD1 agrees at 7 bases. Germline CDR1 is SGDLS and CDR2 is YYNGEE. The trim removed 4 bases at V and 6 bases at J, leaving 7 bases unmatched. CDR3 size: 14 residues. The CDR3 protein is CASSLQGFSNTIYF. CDR3 sequence (DNA): TGTGCCAGCAGCTTACAGGGGTTCTCAAACACCATATATTTT.

This rearrangement joins TRBV19 to TRBJ1-5; TRBD1 is a possible D gene (5 bases). Germline-derived CDR1 and CDR2 are LNHDA and SQIVND (reference sequence). The length of the CDR3 is 15 residues. Trimming removed 8 bases from V and 4 bases from J, with 18 bases in between. CDR3: CASSESSRANQPQHF. The CDR3 bases are TGTGCCAGTTCTGAATCGAGCAGGGCGAATCAGCCCCAGCATTTT.

In this sample, this clone turned up a few times. The chain uses TRBV18 and TRBJ1-6; D is possibly TRBD1 (5 bases). Germline lookup yields CDR1 KGHSH and CDR2 LQKENI. V lost 2 bases and J lost 10, with 18 bases in between. CDR3 size: 16 residues. CDR3 coding DNA: TGTGCCAGCTCACCATTCAGAGGGGAGGCCGCCTCACCCCTCCACTTT. This sequence encodes CASSPFRGEAASPLHF. Supplemented by reference TRBV18 and TRBJ1-6, the full variable domain reads NAGVMQNPRHLVRRRGQEARLRCSPMKGHSHVYWYRQLPEEGLKFMVYLQKENIIDESGMPKERFSAEFPKEGPSILRIQQVVRGDSAAYFCASSPFRGEAASPLHFGNGTRLTVT.

The V call is TRBV2, the J call TRBJ2-1; D ambiguous. Trimming took 3 bases from V and 4 from J, leaving 7 bases between them. Germline lookup yields CDR1 SNHLY and CDR2 FYNNEI. The CDR3 covers 13 residues. The CDR3 loop reads CASSDGSYNEQFF. CDR3 sequence (DNA): TGTGCCAGCAGTGATGGGTCTTACAATGAGCAGTTCTTC.

The gene calls are TRBV28 and TRBJ1-5; D gene unclear. The CDR3 is 18 residues long. Trimming took off 6 bases at V and 0 bases at J, with 21 bases between the two ends. Germline assignment: CDR1 MDHEN and CDR2 SYDVKM. CDR3 sequence (DNA): TGTGCCAGCAGGACCCTGGGCAGGCAGTTTTATAGCAATCAGCCCCAGCATTTT. Its translation: CASRTLGRQFYSNQPQHF.

Concerning this clone itself: The same CDR3 can be traced to other DNA sequences in this sample. The rearrangement uses TRBV7-3 and TRBJ1-5, with D unresolved. Germline CDR1 and CDR2: SGHTA and FQGTGA. This CDR3 region has 13 residues. V lost 3 bases and J 1 base, leaving 4 bases between the germline ends. CDR3: CASSLSSNQPQHF. Here the CDR3 DNA reads TGTGCCAGCAGCTTGTCAAGCAATCAGCCCCAGCATTTT.

V is TRBV11-3 and J is TRBJ2-7, with TRBD1 matching over 8 bases. The germline V gene encodes CDR1 SGHNT and CDR2 YENEEA. The CDR3 length is 17 residues. J was trimmed by 0 bases and V by 3 bases; bases with no gene match: 10. CDR3 sequence reads: CASSLGQANTHSYEQYF. CDR3 bases: TGTGCCAGCAGCTTGGGACAGGCGAATACTCACTCCTACGAGCAGTACTTC.

The chain links TRBV4-2 to TRBJ1-4, with D tentatively TRBD1 (5 bases). The length of the CDR3 is 15 residues. CDR1 is LGHNA and CDR2 is YNFKEQ in the germline V gene. With 3 bases removed from V and 7 bases from J, the gap between germline ends came to 15 bases. CDR3 region: CASSHPGEIIEKLFF. The DNA of the CDR3 is TGTGCCAGCAGCCACCCGGGGGAGATAATTGAAAAACTGTTTTTT.

V usage is TRBV18 and J usage is TRBJ1-6, with 8 bases fitting TRBD1. CDR3 size: 17 residues. Losses at the gene ends were 3 bases for V and 8 bases for J; bases not matched to a gene: 12. The germline V gene encodes CDR1 KGHSH and CDR2 LQKENI. CDR3 sequence reads: CASSPIRGHDGDSPLHF. CDR3 sequence (DNA): TGTGCCAGCTCACCTATCAGGGGGCACGACGGCGATTCACCCCTCCACTTT.

The rearrangement joins TRBV9 to TRBJ1-2, with a tentative D call TRBD1 (5 bases). Per the germline V gene, CDR1 is SGDLS and CDR2 is YYNGEE. CDR3 size: 13 residues. V was trimmed by 6 bases and J by 2 bases, leaving 11 bases between them. DNA for the CDR3: TGTGCCAGCACGGCAGGGCAAAACTATGGCTACACCTTC. This codes for CASTAGQNYGYTF.

V usage is TRBV6-5 and J usage is TRBJ1-2, with D hard to call. The CDR3 has 15 residues. The germline V gene has CDR1 MNHEY and CDR2 SVGAGI. The V gene lost 0 bases and the J gene lost 7 bases, with 15 bases spanning the gap. This CDR3 is CASSYSTATLRGYTF. The CDR3 region has the DNA TGTGCCAGCAGTTACTCGACCGCCACCCTGCGTGGCTACACCTTC.

V and J are TRBV3-1 (or the pseudogene TRBV3-2) and TRBJ2-7; 7 nucleotides line up with TRBD1. CDR1 is LGHDT, CDR2 YNNKEL, per germline (reference sequence). This CDR3 contains 15 residues. The ends lost 0 bases at V and 13 bases at J; junction bases unmatched: 15. The CDR3 spells CASSQDRLRDRGPYF. The CDR3 coding sequence is TGTGCCAGCAGCCAAGATCGACTAAGGGACAGAGGCCCATACTTC.

The chain carries TRBV2 and TRBJ1-2; D ambiguous. The CDR3 is 13 amino acids. Trimming removed 3 bases from V and 6 bases from J, with 11 bases in between. Germline CDR1 is SNHLY and CDR2 is FYNNEI. CDR3 region: CASSDFKGNGYTF. DNA for the CDR3: TGTGCCAGCAGTGATTTCAAGGGAAATGGCTACACCTTC. Variable domain in full (rest from reference TRBV2 and TRBJ1-2): EPEVTQTPSHQVTQMGQEVILRCVPISNHLYFYWYRQILGQKVEFLVSFYNNEISEKSEIFDDQFSVERPDGSNFTLKIRSTKLEDSAMYFCASSDFKGNGYTFGSGTRLTVV.

J is TRBJ1-1 and V is TRBV11-2; a possible D gene is TRBD1 (6 bases). The CDR3 has 14 amino acids. V was pared by 5 bases and J by 5 bases, with 15 bases between. The V gene's germline CDR1 is SGHAT and CDR2 FQNNGV. The CDR3 region is CASSLRGGVTEAFF. The DNA of the CDR3 is TGTGCCAGCAGCCTCAGGGGTGGGGTTACTGAAGCTTTCTTT.

The rearrangement joins TRBV3-1 (or the pseudogene TRBV3-2) to TRBJ1-2; D is uncertain. Germline assignment: CDR1 LGHDT and CDR2 YNNKEL (reference sequence). This CDR3 contains 13 residues. V lost 0 bases to trimming and J lost 2 bases, with 4 bases between them. In nucleotides, the CDR3 is TGTGCCAGCAGCCAAGATGGAAACTATGGCTACACCTTC. Translating it yields CASSQDGNYGYTF.

The gene calls are TRBV5-1 and TRBJ2-2, with D perhaps TRBD2 (5 bases). CDR3 length equals 13 residues. The V gene lost 4 bases and the J gene lost 1 base, with 5 bases spanning the gap. Germline V gene lookup returns CDR1 SGHRS and CDR2 YFSETQ. CDR3 coding DNA: TGCGCCAGCAGCGGGAGGAACACCGGGGAGCTGTTTTTT. Amino acids: CASSGRNTGELFF.

This chain links TRBV27 with TRBJ2-1; D may match TRBD1 or TRBD2 (5 bases each). Germline assignment: CDR1 MNHEY and CDR2 SMNVEV (reference sequence). The CDR3 contains 12 residues. V was cut by 3 bases and J by 9 bases, with 9 bases left in between. The CDR3 DNA sequence: TGTGCCAGCAGTTTCCGGGGCAGTGAGCAGTTCTTC. This encodes CASSFRGSEQFF.

The chain employs TRBV7-6 and TRBJ2-1; D call uncertain. There are 18 residues in the CDR3. From germline, CDR1 is SGHVS and CDR2 FNYEAQ. The ends were cut back, 4 bases at V and 4 bases at J, with 23 bases in the middle. CDR3 sequence reads: CASSSLMATAALYNEQFF. As DNA, the CDR3 is TGTGCCAGCAGCTCACTAATGGCCACCGCGGCGCTGTACAATGAGCAGTTCTTC.